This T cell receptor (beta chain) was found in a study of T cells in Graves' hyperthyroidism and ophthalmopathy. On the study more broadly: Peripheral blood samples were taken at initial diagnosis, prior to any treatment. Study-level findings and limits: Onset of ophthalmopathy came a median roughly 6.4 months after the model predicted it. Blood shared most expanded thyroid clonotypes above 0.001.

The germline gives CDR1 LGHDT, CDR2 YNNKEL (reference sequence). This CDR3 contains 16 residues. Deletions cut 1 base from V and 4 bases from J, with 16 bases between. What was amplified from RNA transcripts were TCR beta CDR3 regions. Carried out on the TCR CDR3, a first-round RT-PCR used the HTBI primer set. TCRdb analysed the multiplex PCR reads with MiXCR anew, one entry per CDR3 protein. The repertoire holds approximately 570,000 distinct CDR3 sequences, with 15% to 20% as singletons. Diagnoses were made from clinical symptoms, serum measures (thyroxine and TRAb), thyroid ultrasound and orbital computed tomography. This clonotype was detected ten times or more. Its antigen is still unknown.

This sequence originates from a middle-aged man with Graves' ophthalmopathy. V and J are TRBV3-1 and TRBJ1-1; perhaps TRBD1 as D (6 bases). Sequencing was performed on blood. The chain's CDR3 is CASSQVRGTSVTEAFF. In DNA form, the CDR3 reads TGTGCCAGCAGCCAAGTCCGGGGGACATCGGTCACTGAAGCTTTCTTT.